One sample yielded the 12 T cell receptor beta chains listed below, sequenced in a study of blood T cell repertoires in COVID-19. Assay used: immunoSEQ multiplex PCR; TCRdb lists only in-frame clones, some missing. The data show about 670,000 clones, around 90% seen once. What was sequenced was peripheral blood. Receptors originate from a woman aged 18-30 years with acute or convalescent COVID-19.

The DNA of the CDR3 is TGTGCCAGCAGCCCTCCGACAGCTTCCATTATCTATGGCTACACCTTC. It encodes CASSPPTASIIYGYTF. The chain carries TRBV3-1 (or the pseudogene TRBV3-2) and TRBJ1-2; a weak D match, TRBD1 (5 bases). Per germline, CDR1 LGHDT and CDR2 YNNKEL (reference sequence). The ends were cut back, 4 bases at V and 4 bases at J, with 19 bases in the middle. This CDR3 has 16 amino acids.

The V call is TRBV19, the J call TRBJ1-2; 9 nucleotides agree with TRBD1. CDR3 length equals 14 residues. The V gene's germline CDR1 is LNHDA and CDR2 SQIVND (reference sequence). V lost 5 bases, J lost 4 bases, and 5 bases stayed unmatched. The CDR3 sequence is CASSPTTGGYGYTF. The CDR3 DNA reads TGTGCCAGTAGTCCAACGACAGGGGGCTATGGCTACACCTTC.

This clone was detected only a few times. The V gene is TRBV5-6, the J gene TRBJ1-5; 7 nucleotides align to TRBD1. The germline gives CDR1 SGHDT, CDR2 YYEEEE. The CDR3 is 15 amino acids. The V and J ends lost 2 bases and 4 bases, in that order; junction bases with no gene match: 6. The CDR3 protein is CASSFNPGGNQPQHF. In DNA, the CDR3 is TGTGCCAGCAGCTTCAATCCAGGGGGGAATCAGCCCCAGCATTTT.

CDR3 DNA: TGCGCCAGCAGCCAAGAGGGCAGGGCGCCGTACGAGCAGTACTTC. Protein sequence: CASSQEGRAPYEQYF. This chain joins TRBV4-1 and TRBJ2-7; tentatively, D is TRBD1 (5 bases). Germline CDR1 and CDR2: MGHRA and YSYEKL. V shed 0 bases and J shed 4 bases, with 13 bases lying between them. CDR3 length equals 15 residues.

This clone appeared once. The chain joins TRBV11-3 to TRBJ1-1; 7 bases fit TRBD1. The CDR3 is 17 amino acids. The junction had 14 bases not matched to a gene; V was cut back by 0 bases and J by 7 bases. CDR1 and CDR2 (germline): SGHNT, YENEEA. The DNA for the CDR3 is TGTGCCAGCAGCTTAGACCGACAGGGTAATTCTTCTAGTGAAGCTTTCTTT. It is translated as CASSLDRQGNSSSEAFF.

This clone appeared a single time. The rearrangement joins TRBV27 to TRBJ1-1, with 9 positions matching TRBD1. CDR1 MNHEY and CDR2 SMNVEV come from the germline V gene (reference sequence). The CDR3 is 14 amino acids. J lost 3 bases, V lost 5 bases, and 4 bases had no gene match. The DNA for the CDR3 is TGTGCCAGCAGTGCGGGACAGGGAGACACTGAAGCTTTCTTT. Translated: CASSAGQGDTEAFF.

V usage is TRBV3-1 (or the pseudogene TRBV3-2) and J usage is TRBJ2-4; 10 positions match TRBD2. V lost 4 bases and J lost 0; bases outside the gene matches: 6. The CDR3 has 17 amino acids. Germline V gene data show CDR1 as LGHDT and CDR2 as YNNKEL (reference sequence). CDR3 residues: CASSLRTSGQAKNIQYF. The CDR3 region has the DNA TGTGCCAGCAGCCTTAGGACTAGCGGCCAAGCCAAAAACATTCAGTACTTC.

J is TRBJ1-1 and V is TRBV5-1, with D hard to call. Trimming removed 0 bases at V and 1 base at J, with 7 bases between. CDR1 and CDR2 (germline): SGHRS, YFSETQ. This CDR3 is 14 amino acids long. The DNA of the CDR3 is TGCGCCAGCAGCTTGGGAGGGTGGAACACTGAAGCTTTCTTT. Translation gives CASSLGGWNTEAFF.

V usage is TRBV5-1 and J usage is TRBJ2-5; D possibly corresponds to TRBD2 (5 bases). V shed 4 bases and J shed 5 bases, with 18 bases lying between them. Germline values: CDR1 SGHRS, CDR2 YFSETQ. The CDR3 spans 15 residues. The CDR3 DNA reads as TGCGCCAGCAGCAGCGGACTCCAGAGGGAGGAGACCCAGTACTTC. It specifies CASSSGLQREETQYF.

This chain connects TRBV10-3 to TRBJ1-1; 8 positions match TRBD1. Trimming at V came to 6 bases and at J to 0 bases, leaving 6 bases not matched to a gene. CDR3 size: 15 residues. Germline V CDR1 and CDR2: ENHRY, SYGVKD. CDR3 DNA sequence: TGTGCCATCAGACCGACAGGGGCTTTGAACACTGAAGCTTTCTTT. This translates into CAIRPTGALNTEAFF.

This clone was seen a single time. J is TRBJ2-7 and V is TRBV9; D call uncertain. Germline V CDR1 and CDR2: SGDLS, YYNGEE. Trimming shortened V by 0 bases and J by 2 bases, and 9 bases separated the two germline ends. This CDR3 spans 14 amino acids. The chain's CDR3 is CASSVGASAYEQYF. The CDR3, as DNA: TGTGCCAGCAGCGTAGGGGCGTCGGCCTACGAGCAGTACTTC.

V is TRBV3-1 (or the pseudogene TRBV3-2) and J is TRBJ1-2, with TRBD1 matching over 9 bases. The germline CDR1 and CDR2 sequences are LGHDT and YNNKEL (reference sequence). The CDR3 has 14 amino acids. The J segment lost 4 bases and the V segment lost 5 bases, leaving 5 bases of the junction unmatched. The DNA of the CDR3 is TGTGCCAGCAGCAGAGACAGGGGGGGCTATGGCTACACCTTC. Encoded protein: CASSRDRGGYGYTF.